Listed here are 2 T cell receptor beta chains from one sample, sequenced in a study of OX40 agonist ivuxolimab in advanced cancers. Here immunoSEQ multiplex PCR was the method, and the copy in TCRdb shows in-frame clones only, minus some. The sample records about 74,000 clones, 70% to 85% being singletons. Sequences were derived from CD4+ or CD8+ T cells sorted from blood, sampled in a trial of the OX40 agonist ivuxolimab. The receptors stem from an adult with an advanced solid tumor such as melanoma, head and neck, liver or kidney cancer.

The chain employs TRBV6-1 and TRBJ2-1; perhaps D is TRBD1 or TRBD2 (6 bases each). The germline V gene encodes CDR1 MNHNS and CDR2 SASEGT. The CDR3 is 15 amino acids. V was pared by 6 bases and J by 4 bases, with 16 bases between. As DNA, the CDR3 is TGTGCCAGCAGGCTAGACGGGGGCAGATACAATGAGCAGTTCTTC. Translation: CASRLDGGRYNEQFF.

The chain employs TRBV7-2 and TRBJ2-7; weak D call: TRBD2 (6 bases). V lost 0 bases and J lost 1, with 10 bases in between. The CDR3 is 15 residues long. Germline V gene sequence: CDR1 SGHTA, CDR2 FQGNSA. The chain's CDR3 is CASSLAEGRSYEQYF. For the CDR3, the DNA is TGTGCCAGCAGCTTAGCGGAGGGCAGATCCTACGAGCAGTACTTC. Drawing the rest from reference TRBV7-2 and TRBJ2-7, the complete variable domain is GAGVSQSPSNKVTEKGKDVELRCDPISGHTALYWYRQSLGQGLEFLIYFQGNSAPDKSGLPSDRFSAERTGGSVSTLTIQRTQQEDSAVYLCASSLAEGRSYEQYFGPGTRLTVT.